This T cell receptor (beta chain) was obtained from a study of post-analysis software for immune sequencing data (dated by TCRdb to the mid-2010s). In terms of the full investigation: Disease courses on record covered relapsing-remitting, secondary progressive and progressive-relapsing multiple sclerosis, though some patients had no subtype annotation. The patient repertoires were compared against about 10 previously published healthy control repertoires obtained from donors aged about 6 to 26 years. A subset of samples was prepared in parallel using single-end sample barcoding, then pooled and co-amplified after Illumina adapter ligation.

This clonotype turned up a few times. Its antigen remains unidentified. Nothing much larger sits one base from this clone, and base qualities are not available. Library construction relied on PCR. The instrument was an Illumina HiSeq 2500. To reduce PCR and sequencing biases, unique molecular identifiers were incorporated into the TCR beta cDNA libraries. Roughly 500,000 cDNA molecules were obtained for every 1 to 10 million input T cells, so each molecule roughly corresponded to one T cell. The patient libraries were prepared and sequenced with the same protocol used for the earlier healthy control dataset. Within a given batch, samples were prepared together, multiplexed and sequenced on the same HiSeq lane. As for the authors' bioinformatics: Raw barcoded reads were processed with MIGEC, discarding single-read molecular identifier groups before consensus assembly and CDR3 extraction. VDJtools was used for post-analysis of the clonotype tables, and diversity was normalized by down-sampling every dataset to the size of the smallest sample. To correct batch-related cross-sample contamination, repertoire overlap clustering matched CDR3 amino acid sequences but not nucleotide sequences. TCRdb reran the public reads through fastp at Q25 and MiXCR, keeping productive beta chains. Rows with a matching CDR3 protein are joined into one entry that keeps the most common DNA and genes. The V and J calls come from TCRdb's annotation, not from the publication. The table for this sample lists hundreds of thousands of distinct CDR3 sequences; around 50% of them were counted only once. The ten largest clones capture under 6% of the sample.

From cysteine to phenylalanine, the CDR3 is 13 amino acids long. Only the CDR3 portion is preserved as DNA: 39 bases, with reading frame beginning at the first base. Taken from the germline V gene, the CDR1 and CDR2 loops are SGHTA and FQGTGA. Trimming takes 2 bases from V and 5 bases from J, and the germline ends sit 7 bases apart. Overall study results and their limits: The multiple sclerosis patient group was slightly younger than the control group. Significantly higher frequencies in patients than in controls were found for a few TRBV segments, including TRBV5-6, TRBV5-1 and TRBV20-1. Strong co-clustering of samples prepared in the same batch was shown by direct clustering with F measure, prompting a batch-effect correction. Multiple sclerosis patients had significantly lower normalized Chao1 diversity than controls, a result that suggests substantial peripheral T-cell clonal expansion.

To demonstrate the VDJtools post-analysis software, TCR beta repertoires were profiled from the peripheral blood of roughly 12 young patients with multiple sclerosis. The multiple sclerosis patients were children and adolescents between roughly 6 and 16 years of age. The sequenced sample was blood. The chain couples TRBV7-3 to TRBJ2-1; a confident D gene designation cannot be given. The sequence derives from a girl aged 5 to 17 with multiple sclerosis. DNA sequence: TGTGCCAGCAGCTTAGACCGAGACAATGAGCAGTTCTTC. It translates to CASSLDRDNEQFF.